The entry that follows covers one TCR beta chain sequence. A much larger clone lies a single base off, so this may be a read error. Scientists amplified the TCR beta CDR3 regions from RNA transcripts. RT-PCR was first run with HTBI primers, then multiplex PCR in a second round. TCRdb reanalysed the multiplex PCR reads using MiXCR and keeps one entry per CDR3 protein. The repertoire holds 450,000 or so distinct CDR3 sequences, with approximately 15% as singletons. CDR1 SEHNR and CDR2 FQNEAQ come from the germline V gene (reference sequence). Trimming pared 7 bases from V and 5 bases from J, leaving 14 bases between. This CDR3 region has 13 residues. The data were obtained in a study of Graves' ophthalmopathy and Graves' hyperthyroidism.

Material for sequencing was blood. This receptor was identified in a woman in her twenties or thirties with Graves' ophthalmopathy. The V and J genes are TRBV7-9 and TRBJ2-5; D not resolved. For the CDR3, the DNA is TGTGCCAGCAACGGGTGGATGGTGGAGACCCAGTACTTC. The encoded protein is CASNGWMVETQYF. Using reference TRBV7-9 and TRBJ2-5 for the parts outside the CDR3, the full variable domain is DTGVSQNPRHKITKRGQNVTFRCDPISEHNRLYWYRQTLGQGPEFLTYFQNEAQLEKSRLLSDRFSAERPKGSFSTLEIQRTEQGDSAMYLCASNGWMVETQYFGPGTRLLVL.